The sequence of this TCR beta chain was determined in a study of T cell responses to AZD1222 COVID-19 vaccine. Study conclusions and caveats: The breadth and depth of Spike-specific TCRs increased once two AZD1222 doses had been given. Targeting of unmutated variant regions was reportedly seen in nearly half of spike-specific TCRs.

Here immunoSEQ multiplex PCR was the method, and the copy in TCRdb shows in-frame clones only, minus some. The data hold 140,000 to 150,000 clones, with about 90% observed a single time. The CDR3 runs to 13 residues. The germline V gene encodes CDR1 MNHEY and CDR2 SVGAGI. V was cut by 7 bases and J by 3 bases, with 12 bases left in between. On this clone: Antigen unknown.

Source: peripheral blood, taken on day 0 of MenACWY control vaccination. V gene TRBV6-5 combines with J gene TRBJ1-2; the D is unclear. This clonotype was obtained from an adult in good health. The CDR3 protein is CASTHDGDYGYTF. CDR3 sequence (DNA): TGTGCCAGCACCCACGACGGGGACTATGGCTACACCTTC.